This record looks at one T cell receptor (beta chain) sequence and its context. Its specificity is unknown. The CDR3 consists of 15 residues. V lost 4 bases, J lost 5 bases, and 8 bases stayed unmatched. Germline V gives CDR1 SGHTA, CDR2 FQGTGA. This entry belongs to a study of persistence of HIV-infected CD4 T cells. This was the immunoSEQ version 4 assay in survey mode. Template was genomic DNA at about 9.8 ng/uL, with up to roughly 1 ug used per sample. This table comes from immunoSEQ multiplex PCR, and its TCRdb copy is limited to in-frame clones, with some not included. This sample carries 35,000 to 55,000 clones, approximately 90% of them seen once, and the ten largest clones take approximately 1.8%. Anti-CD3/anti-CD28 beads served as a nonspecific positive control stimulus. CD4+ T cells upregulating both CD40 ligand and CD69 were sorted as responding cells. Plasma HIV-1 RNA stayed below 50 copies/mL for at least 4 years. Before stimulation, PBMCs underwent CD8+ T cell depletion.

Findings of the study overall: TCRbeta richness was lower in CMV- and Gag-responding cells than in anti-CD3/anti-CD28-responding cells.

The rearrangement uses TRBV7-3 and TRBJ2-5; 9 positions match TRBD2. The input for sequencing was CD4+ T cells sorted from PBMCs after roughly 19-hour stimulation, taken from a patient who received antiretroviral therapy. The receptor was derived from an adult man with HIV who was CMV-seropositive. The CDR3 DNA is TGTGCCAGCAGCTCGGATAGCGGGGGAGGGGAGACCCAGTACTTC. This gives the protein CASSSDSGGGETQYF.